The rows below give T cell receptor beta chains drawn from one sample of a study of cytotoxic CD8 clonotypes in ibrutinib-treated CLL. TCRdb's table, derived via immunoSEQ multiplex PCR, lists solely in-frame clones and lacks some. The table has hundreds of thousands of clones, 70% seen once. The starting material was PBMCs, obtained after 24 months of ibrutinib treatment. Receptors originate from a human donor with chronic lymphocytic leukemia. Both conserved end residues are part of each CDR3. A D gene is named only where the DNA matches it firmly. The size entry is marked missing in some rows and otherwise reads once, few, many or a size class.

TRBJ2-2,TRBV6-5,few,.,TGTGCCAGCAGCTTCACAACCGGGGAGCTGTTTTTT,CASSFTTGELFF
TRBJ2-7,TRBV27,.,.,TGTGCCAGCAGTACCGGTGTGGAGCAGTACTTC,CASSTGVEQYF
TRBJ2-7,TRBV7-2,.,TRBD1,TGTGCCAGCAGCTTAGCGACAGGGACCAACTACGAGCAGTACTTC,CASSLATGTNYEQYF
TRBJ1-2,TRBV28,.,.,TGTGCCAGCAGTAGTAACAGGGAAGGAGCTAACTATGGCTACACCTTC,CASSSNREGANYGYTF
TRBJ2-1,TRBV18,.,TRBD1,TGTGCCAGCTCGTCACAGGGGGTTGGGAACTACAATGAGCAGTTCTTC,CASSSQGVGNYNEQFF
TRBJ1-1,TRBV28,.,.,TGTGCCAGCAGAACAAAACCAACCGAAGCTTTCTTT,CASRTKPTEAFF
TRBJ2-1,TRBV7-7,.,.,TGTGCTAGCAGCCCGGGACCGTACAATGAGCAGTTCTTC,CASSPGPYNEQFF
TRBJ2-2,TRBV19,.,.,TGTGCCAGTAGTTCGGTGACCACCGGGGAGCTGTTTTTT,CASSSVTTGELFF
TRBJ1-2,TRBV6-6,few,.,TGTGCCAGCAGAGCTACAGGGTTACAGGACTATGGCTACACCTTC,CASRATGLQDYGYTF
TRBJ2-3,TRBV18,.,.,TGTGCCAGCTCACCCCCGAGGTCCAGCACAGATACGCAGTATTTT,CASSPPRSSTDTQYF
TRBJ1-1,TRBV6-5,.,.,TGTGCCAGCAGTTACGACAGGAACACTGAAGCTTTCTTT,CASSYDRNTEAFF
TRBJ1-5,TRBV4-1,.,.,TGCGCCAGCAGCCAAGAGGTGACCCGGGAGCCCCAGCATTTT,CASSQEVTREPQHF
TRBJ2-7,TRBV10-3,.,TRBD1,TGTGCCATCACCCAGGGGGTCGAGCAGTACTTC,CAITQGVEQYF
TRBJ1-2,TRBV11-2,.,.,TGTGCCAGCAACCAACTGATGGACCGAGTCGCCTACACCTTC,CASNQLMDRVAYTF
TRBJ2-5,TRBV5-4,.,TRBD1,TGTGCCAGCAGCTCGTCCCGGGACAGGGGGCGGCAAGAGACCCAGTACTTC,CASSSSRDRGRQETQYF